Listed below are T cell receptor beta chains from one sample, sequenced in a study of Graves' ophthalmopathy and Graves' hyperthyroidism. Using its own MiXCR run on the multiplex PCR reads, TCRdb lists one record per CDR3 protein. The sample contains approximately 700,000 distinct CDR3 sequences, roughly 41% of which appear only once. The sample comprised peripheral blood. These receptors came from an adult man with Graves' ophthalmopathy. Each CDR3 is given with its conserved first and last residue.

>TRBJ2-3|TRBV7-6
CASSLTLPADTQYF
>TRBJ2-5|TRBV20-1
CSAREQAGVYQETQYF
>TRBJ1-1|TRBV27
CASRAYGQGNTEAFF
>TRBJ2-5|TRBV7-2
CASSLSHREETQYF
>TRBJ1-5|TRBV24-1
CATHEQRQGSYEHF
>TRBJ1-1|TRBV15
CATSRDRGVTEAFF
>TRBJ2-2|TRBV5-1
CASSRVVGAAGELFF
>TRBJ2-5|TRBV15
CATSRDPGRDQETQYF
>TRBJ1-2|TRBV10-3
CAIESGANYGYTF
>TRBJ1-5|TRBV12-3/TRBV12-4
CASSFMDSNQPQHF
>TRBJ2-2|TRBV25-1
CAGGRLTGELFF
>TRBJ2-7|TRBV9
CASSVGQGGFEQYF
>TRBJ2-2|TRBV10-3
CAISTQGGTGELFF
>TRBJ1-1|TRBV20-1
CSAPDRGTMNTEAFF
>TRBJ1-1|TRBV2
CASSEEGQGVNTEAFF
>TRBJ1-1|TRBV20-1
CSAREQGDTEAFF
>TRBJ2-6|TRBV20-1
CSASSLGSGANVLTF
>TRBJ2-5|TRBV10-3
CASQTSGGYQETQYF
>TRBJ2-2|TRBV11-1
CASSPPGVANTGELFF
>TRBJ2-7|TRBV20-1
CSASYRGPNEQYF